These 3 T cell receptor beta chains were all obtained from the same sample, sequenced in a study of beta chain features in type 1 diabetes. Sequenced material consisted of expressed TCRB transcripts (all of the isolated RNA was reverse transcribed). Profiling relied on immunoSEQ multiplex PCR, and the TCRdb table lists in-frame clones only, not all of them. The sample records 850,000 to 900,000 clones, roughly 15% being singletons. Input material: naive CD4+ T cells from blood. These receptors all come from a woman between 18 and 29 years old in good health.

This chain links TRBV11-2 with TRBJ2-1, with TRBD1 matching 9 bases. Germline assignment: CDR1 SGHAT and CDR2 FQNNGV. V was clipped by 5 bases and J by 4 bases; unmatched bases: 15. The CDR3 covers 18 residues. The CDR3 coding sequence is TGTGCCAGCAGCCCGTTCCTGGCCACAGGGGGCCGATACAATGAGCAGTTCTTC. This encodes CASSPFLATGGRYNEQFF.

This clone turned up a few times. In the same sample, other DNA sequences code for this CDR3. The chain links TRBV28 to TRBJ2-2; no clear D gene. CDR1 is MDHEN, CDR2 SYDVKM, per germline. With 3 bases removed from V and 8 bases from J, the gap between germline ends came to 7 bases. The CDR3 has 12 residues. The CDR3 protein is CASSLRVGELFF. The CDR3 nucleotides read TGTGCCAGCAGTTTGCGAGTTGGGGAGCTGTTTTTT.

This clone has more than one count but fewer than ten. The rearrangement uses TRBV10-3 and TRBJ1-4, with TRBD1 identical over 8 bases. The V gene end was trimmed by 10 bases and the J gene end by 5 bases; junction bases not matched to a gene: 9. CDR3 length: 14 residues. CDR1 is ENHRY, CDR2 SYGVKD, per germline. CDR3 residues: CATIPGQANEKLFF. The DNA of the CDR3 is TGTGCCACAATACCGGGACAGGCCAATGAAAAACTGTTTTTT.